The text below deals with one TCR beta chain. The germline V gene has CDR1 MNHNS and CDR2 SASEGT. This CDR3 is built from 13 residues. After removal of 4 bases from V and 8 bases from J, the junction contained 4 bases not matched to a gene. Libraries were prepared by immunoSEQ multiplex PCR; TCRdb keeps only in-frame clonotypes and omits some of them. The sample consists of tens of thousands of clones, about nine tenths of them appearing once. Autoimmune disease history or systemic immunosuppression led to patient exclusion. The data originate from a study of OX40 agonist ivuxolimab in advanced cancers.

The TCR sequence derives from an adult with an advanced solid tumor such as melanoma, head and neck, liver or kidney cancer. Sample: CD4+ or CD8+ T cells sorted from blood, taken in a trial of the OX40 agonist ivuxolimab. The chain has TRBV6-1 and TRBJ1-3; 8 bases fit TRBD1. CDR3 coding DNA: TGTGCCAGCAGTGGCCAGGGGGCTGACACCATATATTTT. It yields the protein CASSGQGADTIYF.